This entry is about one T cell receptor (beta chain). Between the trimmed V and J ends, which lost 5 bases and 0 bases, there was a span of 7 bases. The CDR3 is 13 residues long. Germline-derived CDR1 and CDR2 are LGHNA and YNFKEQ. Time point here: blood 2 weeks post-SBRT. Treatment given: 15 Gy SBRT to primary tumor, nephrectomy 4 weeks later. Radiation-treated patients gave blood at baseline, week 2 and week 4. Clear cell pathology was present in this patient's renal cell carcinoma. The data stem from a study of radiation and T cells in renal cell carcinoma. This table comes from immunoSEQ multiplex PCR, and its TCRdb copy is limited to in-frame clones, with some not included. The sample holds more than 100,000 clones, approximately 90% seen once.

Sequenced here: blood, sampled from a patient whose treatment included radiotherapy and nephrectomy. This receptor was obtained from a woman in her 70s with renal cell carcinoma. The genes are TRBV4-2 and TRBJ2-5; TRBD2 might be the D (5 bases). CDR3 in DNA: TGTGCCAGCAGCGAGGGAAACCAAGAGACCCAGTACTTC. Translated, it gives CASSEGNQETQYF.